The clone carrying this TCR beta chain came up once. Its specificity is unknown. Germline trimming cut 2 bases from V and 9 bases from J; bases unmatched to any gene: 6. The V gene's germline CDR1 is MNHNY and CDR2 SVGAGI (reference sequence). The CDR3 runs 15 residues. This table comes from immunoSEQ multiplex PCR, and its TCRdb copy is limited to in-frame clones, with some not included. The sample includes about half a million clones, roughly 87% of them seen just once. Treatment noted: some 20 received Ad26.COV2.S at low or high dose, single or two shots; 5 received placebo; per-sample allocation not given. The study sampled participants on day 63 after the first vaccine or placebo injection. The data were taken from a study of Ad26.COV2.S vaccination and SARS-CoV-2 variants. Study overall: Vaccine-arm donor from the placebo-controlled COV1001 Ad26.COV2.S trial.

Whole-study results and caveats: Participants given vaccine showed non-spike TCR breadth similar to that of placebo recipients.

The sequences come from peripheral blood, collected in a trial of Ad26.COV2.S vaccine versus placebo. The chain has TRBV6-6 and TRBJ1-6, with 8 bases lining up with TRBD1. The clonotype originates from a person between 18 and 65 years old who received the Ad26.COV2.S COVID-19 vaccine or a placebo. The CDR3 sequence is CASSYGDRGRSPLHF. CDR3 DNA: TGTGCCAGCAGTTACGGAGACAGGGGTCGTTCACCCCTCCACTTT.